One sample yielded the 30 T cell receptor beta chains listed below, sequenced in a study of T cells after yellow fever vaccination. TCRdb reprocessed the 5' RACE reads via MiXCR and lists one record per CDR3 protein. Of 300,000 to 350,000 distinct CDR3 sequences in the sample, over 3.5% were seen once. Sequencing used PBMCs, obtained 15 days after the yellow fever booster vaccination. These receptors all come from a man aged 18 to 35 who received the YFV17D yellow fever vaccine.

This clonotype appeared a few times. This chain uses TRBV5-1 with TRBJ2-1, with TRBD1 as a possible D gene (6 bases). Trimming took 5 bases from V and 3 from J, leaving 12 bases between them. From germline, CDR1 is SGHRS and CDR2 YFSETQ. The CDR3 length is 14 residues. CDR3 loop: CASSRLTGYNEQFF. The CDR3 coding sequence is TGCGCCAGCAGTCGATTGACAGGCTACAATGAGCAGTTCTTC.

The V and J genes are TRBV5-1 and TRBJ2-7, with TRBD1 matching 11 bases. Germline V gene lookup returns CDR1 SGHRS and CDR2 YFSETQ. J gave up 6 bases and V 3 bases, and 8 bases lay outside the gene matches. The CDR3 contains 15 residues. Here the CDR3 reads CASSWIRDRGGEQYV. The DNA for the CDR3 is TGCGCCAGCAGCTGGATCCGGGACAGGGGGGGCGAGCAGTACGTC.

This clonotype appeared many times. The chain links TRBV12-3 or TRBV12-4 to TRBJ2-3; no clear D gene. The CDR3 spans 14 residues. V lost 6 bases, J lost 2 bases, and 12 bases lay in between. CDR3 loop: CASRELGNTDTQYF. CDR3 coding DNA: TGTGCCAGCAGGGAACTGGGGAACACAGATACGCAGTATTTT.

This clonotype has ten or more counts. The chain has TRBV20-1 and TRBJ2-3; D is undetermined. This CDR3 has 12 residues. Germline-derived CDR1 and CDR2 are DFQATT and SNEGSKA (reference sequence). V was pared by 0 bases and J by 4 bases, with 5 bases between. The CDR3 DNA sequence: TGCAGTGCTAGAGATTACCCAGATACGCAGTATTTT. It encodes CSARDYPDTQYF.

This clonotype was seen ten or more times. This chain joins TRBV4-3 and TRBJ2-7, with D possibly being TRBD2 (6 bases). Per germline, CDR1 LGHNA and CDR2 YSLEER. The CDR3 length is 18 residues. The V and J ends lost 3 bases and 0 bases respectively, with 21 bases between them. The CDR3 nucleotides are TGCGCCAGCAGCCAGTCCCTACCCCGCGGGGCGAGCTCCTACGAGCAGTACTTC. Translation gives CASSQSLPRGASSYEQYF.

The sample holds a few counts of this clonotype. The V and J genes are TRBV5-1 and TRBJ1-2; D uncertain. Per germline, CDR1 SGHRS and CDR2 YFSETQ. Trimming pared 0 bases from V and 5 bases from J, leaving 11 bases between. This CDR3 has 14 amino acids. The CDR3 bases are TGCGCCAGCAGCTTGGGGTTGAGGGATTATGGCTACACCTTC. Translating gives CASSLGLRDYGYTF.

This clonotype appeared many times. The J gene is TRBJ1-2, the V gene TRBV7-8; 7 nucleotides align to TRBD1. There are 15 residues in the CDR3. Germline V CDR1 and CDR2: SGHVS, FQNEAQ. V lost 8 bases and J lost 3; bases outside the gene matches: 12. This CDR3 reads CASSLGIGQDYGYTF. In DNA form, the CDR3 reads TGTGCCAGCTCCTTGGGGATCGGACAGGACTATGGCTACACCTTC.

The CDR3 loop reads CASRAGWESNQPQHF. DNA for the CDR3: TGTGCCAGCCGGGCTGGGTGGGAGAGCAATCAGCCCCAGCATTTT. The rearrangement joins TRBV28 to TRBJ1-5; D uncertain. Germline V gene data show CDR1 as MDHEN and CDR2 as SYDVKM. Trimming pared 8 bases from V and 1 base from J, leaving 15 bases between. This CDR3 region has 15 residues.

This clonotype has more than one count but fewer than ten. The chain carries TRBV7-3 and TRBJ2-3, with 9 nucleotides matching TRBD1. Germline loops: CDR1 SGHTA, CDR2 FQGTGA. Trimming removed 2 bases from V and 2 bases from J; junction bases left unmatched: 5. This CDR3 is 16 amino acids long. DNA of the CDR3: TGTGCCAGCAGCTTAGGACAGGGGCTCGACACAGATACGCAGTATTTT. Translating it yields CASSLGQGLDTDTQYF.

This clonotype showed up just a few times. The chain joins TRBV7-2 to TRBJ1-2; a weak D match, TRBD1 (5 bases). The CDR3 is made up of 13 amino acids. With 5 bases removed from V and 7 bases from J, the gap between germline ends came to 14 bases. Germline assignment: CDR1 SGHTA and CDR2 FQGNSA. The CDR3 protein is CASSLGPRGGYTF. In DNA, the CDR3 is TGTGCCAGCAGCCTTGGGCCGAGGGGTGGCTACACCTTC.

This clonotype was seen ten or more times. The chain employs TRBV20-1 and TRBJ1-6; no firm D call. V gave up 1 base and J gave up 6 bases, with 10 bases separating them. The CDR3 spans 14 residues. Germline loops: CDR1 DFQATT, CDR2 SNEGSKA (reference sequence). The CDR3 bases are TGCAGTGCTAGAGCCCGGGCTAGTAATTCACCCCTCCACTTT. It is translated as CSARARASNSPLHF.

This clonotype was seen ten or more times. Here the CDR3 DNA reads TGTGCCATCAGCGGGACACACCAAGAGACCCAGTACTTC. Protein: CAISGTHQETQYF. The chain uses TRBV10-3 and TRBJ2-5, with a weak D call TRBD1 (6 bases). The CDR3 length is 13 residues. Per the germline V gene, CDR1 is ENHRY and CDR2 is SYGVKD. Trimming shortened V by 6 bases and J by 0 bases, and 8 bases separated the two germline ends.

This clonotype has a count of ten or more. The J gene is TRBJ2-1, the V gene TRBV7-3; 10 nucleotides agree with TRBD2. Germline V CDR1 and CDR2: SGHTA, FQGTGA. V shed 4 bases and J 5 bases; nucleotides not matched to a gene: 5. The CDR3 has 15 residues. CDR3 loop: CASSSSGTSDNEQFF. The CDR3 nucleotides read TGTGCCAGCAGCTCCTCCGGGACTAGCGACAATGAGCAGTTCTTC.

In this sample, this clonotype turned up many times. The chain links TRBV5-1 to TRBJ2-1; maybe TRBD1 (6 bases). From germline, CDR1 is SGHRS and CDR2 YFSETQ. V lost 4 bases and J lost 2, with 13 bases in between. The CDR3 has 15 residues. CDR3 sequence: CASSPDRSAYNEQFF. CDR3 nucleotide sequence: TGCGCCAGCAGCCCAGACAGGAGTGCCTACAATGAGCAGTTCTTC. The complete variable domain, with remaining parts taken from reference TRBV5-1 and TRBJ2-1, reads KAGVTQTPRYLIKTRGQQVTLSCSPISGHRSVSWYQQTPGQGLQFLFEYFSETQRNKGNFPGRFSGRQFSNSRSEMNVSTLELGDSALYLCASSPDRSAYNEQFFGPGTRLTVL.

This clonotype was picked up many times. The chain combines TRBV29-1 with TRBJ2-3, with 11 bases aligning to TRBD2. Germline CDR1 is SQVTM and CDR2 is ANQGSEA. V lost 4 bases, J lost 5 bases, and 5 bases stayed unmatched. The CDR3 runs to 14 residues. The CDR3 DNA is TGCAGCGTTGTAGCGGGGGGGCAGGGAGATACGCAGTATTTT. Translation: CSVVAGGQGDTQYF.

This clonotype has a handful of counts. The CDR3 region is CASSGRNSGANVLTF. The CDR3 DNA follows: TGTGCCAGCAGCGGACGAAACTCTGGGGCCAACGTCCTGACTTTC. V and J are TRBV4-2 and TRBJ2-6, with D unresolved. CDR1 LGHNA and CDR2 YNFKEQ come from the germline V gene. The CDR3 has 15 residues. V lost 5 bases to trimming and J lost 0 bases, with 8 bases between them.

This CDR3 is CASSFDRSGELFF. CDR3 nucleotide sequence: TGCGCCAGCAGCTTCGACAGGTCCGGGGAGCTGTTTTTT. The chain combines TRBV5-1 with TRBJ2-2, with D possibly being TRBD1 (6 bases). The germline V gene encodes CDR1 SGHRS and CDR2 YFSETQ. The CDR3 consists of 13 residues. The germline V and J ends were trimmed by 2 bases and 6 bases, with 8 bases remaining between them.

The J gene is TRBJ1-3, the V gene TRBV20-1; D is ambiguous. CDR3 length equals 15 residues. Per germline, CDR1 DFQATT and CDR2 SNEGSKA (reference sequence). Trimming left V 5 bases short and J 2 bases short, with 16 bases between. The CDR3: CSAVGGLLPGNTIYF. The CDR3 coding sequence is TGCAGTGCTGTAGGAGGCCTACTCCCTGGAAACACCATATATTTT.

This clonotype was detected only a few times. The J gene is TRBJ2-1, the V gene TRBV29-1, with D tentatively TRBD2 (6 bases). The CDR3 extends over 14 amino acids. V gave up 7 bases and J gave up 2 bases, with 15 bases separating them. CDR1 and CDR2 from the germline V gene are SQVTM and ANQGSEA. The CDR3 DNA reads TGCAGCGCCCGTACGGGGGACCCCTACAATGAGCAGTTCTTC. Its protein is CSARTGDPYNEQFF.

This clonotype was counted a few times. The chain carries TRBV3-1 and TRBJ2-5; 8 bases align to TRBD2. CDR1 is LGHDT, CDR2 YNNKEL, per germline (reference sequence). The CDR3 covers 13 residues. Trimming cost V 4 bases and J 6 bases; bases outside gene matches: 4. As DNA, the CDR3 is TGTGCCAGCAGCCTCGGGGGGGCAAAGACCCAGTACTTC. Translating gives CASSLGGAKTQYF.

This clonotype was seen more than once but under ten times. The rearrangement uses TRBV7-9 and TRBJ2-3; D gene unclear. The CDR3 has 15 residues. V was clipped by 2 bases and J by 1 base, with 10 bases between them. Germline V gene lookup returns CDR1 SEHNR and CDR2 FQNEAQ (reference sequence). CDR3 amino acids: CASSLLSGRTDTQYF. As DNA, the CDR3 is TGTGCCAGCAGCTTATTGAGTGGTCGCACAGATACGCAGTATTTT.

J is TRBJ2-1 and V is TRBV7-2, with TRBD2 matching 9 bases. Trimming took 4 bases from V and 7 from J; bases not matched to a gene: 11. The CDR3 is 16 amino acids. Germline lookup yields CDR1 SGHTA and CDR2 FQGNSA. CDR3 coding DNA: TGTGCCAGCAGCTCGCCACTAGCGGGTATTGAAAATGAGCAGTTCTTC. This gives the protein CASSSPLAGIENEQFF.

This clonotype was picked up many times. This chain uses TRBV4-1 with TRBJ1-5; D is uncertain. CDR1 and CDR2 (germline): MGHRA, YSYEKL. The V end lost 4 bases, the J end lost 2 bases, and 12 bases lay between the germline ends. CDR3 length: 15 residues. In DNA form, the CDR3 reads TGCGCCAGCAGCCGGGGAGGATTGGGCAATCAGCCCCAGCATTTT. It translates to CASSRGGLGNQPQHF.

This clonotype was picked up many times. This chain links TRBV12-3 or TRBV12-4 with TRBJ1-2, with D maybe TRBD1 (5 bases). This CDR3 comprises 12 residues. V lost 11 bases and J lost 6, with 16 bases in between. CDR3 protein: CALWGVEDGYTF. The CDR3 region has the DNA TGTGCCCTATGGGGGGTAGAGGATGGCTACACCTTC.

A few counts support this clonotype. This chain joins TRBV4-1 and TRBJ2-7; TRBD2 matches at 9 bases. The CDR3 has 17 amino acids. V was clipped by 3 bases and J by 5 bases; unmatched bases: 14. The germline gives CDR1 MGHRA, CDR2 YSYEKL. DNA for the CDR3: TGCGCCAGCAGCCAGGGCATAGCGGCGGGGGGGAGCAACGAGCAGTACTTC. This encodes CASSQGIAAGGSNEQYF.

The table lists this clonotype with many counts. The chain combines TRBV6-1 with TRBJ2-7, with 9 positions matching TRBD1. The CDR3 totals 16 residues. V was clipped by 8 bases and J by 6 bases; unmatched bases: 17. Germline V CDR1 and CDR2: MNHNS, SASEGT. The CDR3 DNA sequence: TGTGCCAGCTGCCGCTCTTCGGACAGGGGAGTAAGCGAGCAGTACTTC. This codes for CASCRSSDRGVSEQYF.

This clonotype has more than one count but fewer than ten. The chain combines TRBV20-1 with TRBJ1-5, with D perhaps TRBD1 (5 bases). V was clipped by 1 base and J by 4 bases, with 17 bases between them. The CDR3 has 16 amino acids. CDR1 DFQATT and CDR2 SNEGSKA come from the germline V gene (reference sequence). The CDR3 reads CSARGLGDHWNQPQHF. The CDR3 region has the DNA TGCAGTGCTAGAGGGCTAGGGGATCATTGGAATCAGCCCCAGCATTTT.

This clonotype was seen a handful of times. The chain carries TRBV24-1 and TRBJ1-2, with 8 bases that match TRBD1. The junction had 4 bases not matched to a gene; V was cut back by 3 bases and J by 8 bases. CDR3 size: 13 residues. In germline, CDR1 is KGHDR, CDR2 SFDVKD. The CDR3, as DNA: TGTGCCACCAGTGATCGGACAGGGTTCGGCTACACCTTC. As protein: CATSDRTGFGYTF.

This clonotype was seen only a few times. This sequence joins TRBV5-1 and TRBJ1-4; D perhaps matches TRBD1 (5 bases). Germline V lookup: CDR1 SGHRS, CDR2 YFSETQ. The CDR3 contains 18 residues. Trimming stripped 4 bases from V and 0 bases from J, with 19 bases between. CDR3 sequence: CASSPTRDSTSTNEKLFF. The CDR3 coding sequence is TGCGCCAGCAGCCCCACCCGGGACTCTACTTCAACTAATGAAAAACTGTTTTTT.

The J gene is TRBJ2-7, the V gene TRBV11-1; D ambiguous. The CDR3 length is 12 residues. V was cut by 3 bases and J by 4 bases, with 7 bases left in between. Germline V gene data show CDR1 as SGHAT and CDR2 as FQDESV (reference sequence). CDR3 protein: CASSFSRYEQYF. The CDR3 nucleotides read TGTGCCAGCAGCTTCTCCAGATACGAGCAGTACTTC.